Below are 18 T cell receptor beta chains sequenced from a single sample in a study of molecular identifiers for immune sequencing clone quantification. TCRdb itself ran the PCR reads through MiXCR, one entry per CDR3 protein. The repertoire holds over 85,000 distinct CDR3 sequences, with 30% to 35% as singletons. Material for sequencing was naive CD8+ T cells from blood, with Jurkat cell RNA spiked in. Subset meaning: FACS-sorted CD8+CD4-CCR7+CD45RA+ naive T cells. The receptors were gathered from a human donor in good health. Some libraries in this study had Jurkat cell RNA spiked in.

This clonotype was seen only a few times. Its ends do not fully match the called genes, so a read error is possible. CDR3 coding DNA: TGCGCCAGCAGCCCGCCGGACAGCTACACAGGTACGCAGTATTTT. As protein: CASSPPDSYTGTQYF. The chain uses TRBV5-1 and TRBJ2-3; D might be TRBD1 (6 bases). CDR1 is SGHRS and CDR2 is YFSETQ in the germline V gene. CDR3 length equals 15 residues.

This clonotype showed up just a few times. The V and J genes are TRBV28 and TRBJ2-4; D unclear. Trimming removed 5 bases at V and 3 bases at J, with 20 bases between. Per germline, CDR1 MDHEN and CDR2 SYDVKM. The CDR3 length is 17 residues. The CDR3 DNA is TGTGCCAGCAGTCCCTTATACGACGTTTTGGACAAAAACATTCAGTACTTC. This translates into CASSPLYDVLDKNIQYF.

CDR3 sequence (DNA): TGTGCCAGCAGCCGCGGGATTCTTAGGAATGAGCAGTTCTTC. It translates to CASSRGILRNEQFF. The chain uses TRBV28 and TRBJ2-1; D might be TRBD2 (6 bases). Germline assignment: CDR1 MDHEN and CDR2 SYDVKM. The ends were cut back, 6 bases at V and 7 bases at J, with 16 bases in the middle. There are 14 residues in the CDR3.

This clonotype was observed a few times. This sequence joins TRBV20-1 and TRBJ2-7, with D maybe TRBD2 (5 bases). The germline V gene encodes CDR1 DFQATT and CDR2 SNEGSKA (reference sequence). CDR3 length equals 13 residues. V was clipped by 3 bases and J by 4 bases, with 13 bases between them. CDR3 sequence reads: CSASAGPGYEQYF. The DNA for the CDR3 is TGCAGTGCTAGTGCGGGCCCTGGGTACGAGCAGTACTTC.

This clonotype was observed a few times. This chain joins TRBV5-1 and TRBJ2-7, with unresolved D. Trimming left V 2 bases short and J 0 bases short, with 12 bases between. CDR1 is SGHRS and CDR2 is YFSETQ in the germline V gene. The CDR3 length is 15 residues. CDR3 in DNA: TGCGCCAGCAGCTTAGCCGACGGTCCCTCCTACGAGCAGTACTTC. The encoded protein is CASSLADGPSYEQYF.

With respect to this clonotype: A read error may explain this, as a much larger clone is one base away. The chain uses TRBV7-8 and TRBJ2-7, with D uncertain. The tail of the sequence fits TRBJ2-1 better, so the J call may be wrong. Per germline, CDR1 SGHVS and CDR2 FQNEAQ. The CDR3 sequence is 13 residues long. For the CDR3, the DNA is TGTGCCAGCAGCTTGGGCTCAGGCTACGAGCAGTTCTTC. The encoded protein is CASSLGSGYEQFF.

A few counts support this clonotype. This chain joins TRBV7-2 and TRBJ2-3; tentatively, D is TRBD1 or TRBD2 (5 bases each). Germline V gives CDR1 SGHTA, CDR2 FQGNSA. The CDR3 totals 15 residues. Trimming stripped 3 bases from V and 2 bases from J, with 12 bases between. The CDR3 reads CASSFRDRPTDTQYF. The CDR3 nucleotides read TGTGCCAGCAGCTTCCGGGACCGCCCCACAGATACGCAGTATTTT.

This clonotype showed up many times. The chain links TRBV14 to TRBJ2-5, with a weak D call TRBD2 (5 bases). Germline lookup yields CDR1 SGHDN and CDR2 FVKESK. There are 17 residues in the CDR3. V was trimmed by 0 bases and J by 5 bases, leaving 19 bases between them. DNA of the CDR3: TGTGCCAGCAGCCAAGAGAGGGTACTCCCGGAGGCGGAGACCCAGTACTTC. Translating it yields CASSQERVLPEAETQYF.

This rearrangement joins TRBV15 to TRBJ2-3; D is perhaps TRBD1 (5 bases). V lost 8 bases, J lost 2 bases, and 20 bases lay in between. This CDR3 spans 16 amino acids. Per germline, CDR1 LNHNV and CDR2 YYDKDF (reference sequence). The CDR3 loop reads CATGAGVGPTTDTQYF. For the CDR3, the DNA is TGTGCCACCGGGGCCGGAGTGGGGCCCACCACAGATACGCAGTATTTT.

With regard to this clonotype: Its ends do not fully match the called genes, so a read error is possible. The chain has TRBV7-8 and TRBJ2-7; TRBD2 agrees at 8 bases. CDR3 length equals 15 residues. Germline assignment: CDR1 SGHVS and CDR2 FQNEAQ. CDR3 bases: TGTGCCAGCAGCTTAGAGAATAGCGGGATATACGGGCAGTACTTC. Its translation is CASSLENSGIYGQYF.

Concerning this clonotype itself: Germline is not matched at one junction end, which may reflect a read error. The chain couples TRBV5-6 to TRBJ1-1; TRBD1 is a possible D gene (6 bases). The germline gives CDR1 SGHDT, CDR2 YYEEEE. This CDR3 spans 11 amino acids. The CDR3 DNA reads as TGTGCCAGCAGCTTGGGGACAGTAACTTCCTTT. Protein: CASSLGTVTSF. Looking up the rest from reference TRBV5-6 and TRBJ1-1 gives the full variable domain: DAGVTQSPTHLIKTRGQQVTLRCSPKSGHDTVSWYQQALGQGPQFIFQYYEEEERQRGNFPDRFSGHQFPNYSSELNVNALLLGDSALYLCASSLGTVTSFGQGTRLTVV.

In regard to this clonotype: A much larger clonotype is one base distant, so this may be a read error. CDR3 region: CTSSNPLQGARMDTQYF. CDR3 DNA: TGCACCAGCAGCAACCCCCTACAGGGGGCCAGGATGGATACGCAGTATTTT. The chain uses TRBV5-1 and TRBJ2-3; 9 bases align to TRBD1. The length of the CDR3 is 17 residues. Germline CDR1 is SGHRS and CDR2 is YFSETQ.

This clonotype came up a few times. The chain employs TRBV6-7 and TRBJ2-1, with 11 bases identical to TRBD2. TRBV6-7 falls under the ORF class, with uncertain function. This CDR3 has 14 residues. V shed 8 bases, J shed 4 bases, and the junction held 4 bases outside the gene matches. CDR3 residues: CASAGTSGYNEQFF. CDR3 sequence (DNA): TGTGCCAGCGCCGGGACTAGCGGATACAATGAGCAGTTCTTC.

This clonotype was counted between two and nine times. This rearrangement joins TRBV25-1 to TRBJ1-4, with a weak D call TRBD1 (5 bases). Per the germline V gene, CDR1 is MGHDK and CDR2 is SYGVNS. The length of the CDR3 is 15 residues. Trimming cost V 0 bases and J 8 bases, with 13 bases left between them. For the CDR3, the DNA is TGTGCCAGCAGTGAATACAGTCACCGGGGGGAAAAACTGTTTTTT. It encodes CASSEYSHRGEKLFF.

This clonotype was detected only a few times. The chain links TRBV9 to TRBJ2-6; D uncertain. Looked up from germline, CDR1 is SGDLS and CDR2 is YYNGEE. The CDR3 is 18 residues long. V was pared by 3 bases and J by 2 bases, with 18 bases between. This CDR3 is CASSAPMTEVTGANVLTF. The CDR3 nucleotides read TGTGCCAGCAGCGCCCCGATGACCGAGGTCACTGGGGCCAACGTCCTGACTTTC.

This clonotype was observed a handful of times. A clone one base away is much larger, so this may be a read error. The chain is built from TRBV15 and TRBJ2-3, with D uncertain. This CDR3 spans 17 amino acids. CDR1 and CDR2 (germline): LNHNV, YYDKDF (reference sequence). V lost 0 bases and J 2 bases, leaving 15 bases between the germline ends. In nucleotides, the CDR3 is TGTGCCACCAGCAGAGATAGAGAGAGGCGATCCACAGATACGCAGTATTTT. Encoded protein: CATSRDRERRSTDTQYF. Drawing the rest from reference TRBV15 and TRBJ2-3, the complete variable domain is DAMVIQNPRYQVTQFGKPVTLSCSQTLNHNVMYWYQQKSSQAPKLLFHYYDKDFNNEADTPDNFQSRRPNTSFCFLDIRSPGLGDTAMYLCATSRDRERRSTDTQYFGPGTRLTVL.

V usage is TRBV19 and J usage is TRBJ2-1, with D perhaps given as TRBD1 or TRBD2 (5 bases each). Germline CDR1 and CDR2: LNHDA and SQIVND (reference sequence). This CDR3 has 13 amino acids. Trimming left V 5 bases short and J 8 bases short, with 13 bases between. Here the CDR3 reads CASSYGGSYEQFF. The CDR3 DNA reads as TGTGCCAGTAGTTATGGGGGTTCCTATGAGCAGTTCTTC.

In its sample, this clonotype was seen many times. The genes are TRBV12-3 or TRBV12-4 and TRBJ1-5; D is unresolved. Trimming shortened V by 4 bases and J by 5 bases, and 12 bases separated the two germline ends. The CDR3 totals 14 residues. The CDR3 DNA follows: TGTGCCAGCAGTTGGGAAGGCCCATATCAGCCCCAGCATTTT. This sequence encodes CASSWEGPYQPQHF.